The TCR beta chain under discussion was sequenced for a study of Ad26.COV2.S vaccination and SARS-CoV-2 variants. Overall study findings and caveats: Non-spike TCR breadth showed similarity between vaccine and placebo recipients. The TCR breadth and depth analyses may have produced an underestimate of total T cell responses. Higher spike-specific TCR breadth was found in vaccine recipients than in placebo recipients.

Libraries were prepared by immunoSEQ multiplex PCR; TCRdb keeps only in-frame clonotypes and omits some of them. There are roughly 92,000 clones in the sample; roughly 84% occur only once, and around a sixth lies in the top ten. V lost 5 bases to trimming and J lost 7 bases, with 11 bases between them. CDR3 size: 12 residues. Germline V gene sequence: CDR1 SGHAT, CDR2 FQNNGV. Comment on this clone: Its antigen remains unidentified.

This sequence originates from a human donor who had recovered from COVID-19. Sequences were derived from peripheral blood, sampled after recovery from COVID-19. The rearrangement uses TRBV11-2 and TRBJ2-5; unclear D gene. In nucleotides, the CDR3 is TGTGCCAGCAGCCCCTCCCGTGGGACCCAGTACTTC. This gives the protein CASSPSRGTQYF. The variable domain in full, completed from reference TRBV11-2 and TRBJ2-5, reads EAGVAQSPRYKIIEKRQSVAFWCNPISGHATLYWYQQILGQGPKLLIQFQNNGVVDDSQLPKDRFSAERLKGVDSTLKIQPAKLEDSAVYLCASSPSRGTQYFGPGTRLLVL.